The 17 T cell receptor beta chains below were found in one sample sequenced in a study of blood T cell repertoires in COVID-19. Libraries were prepared by immunoSEQ multiplex PCR; TCRdb keeps only in-frame clonotypes and omits some of them. The sample consists of approximately 140,000 clones, 81% of them appearing once. Source material: peripheral blood. These receptors all come from a human donor with acute or convalescent COVID-19. The donor label of this sample is uncertain.

This chain joins TRBV7-2 and TRBJ1-2, with D perhaps TRBD1 (6 bases). Germline V gene lookup returns CDR1 SGHTA and CDR2 FQGNSA. Trimming cost V 4 bases and J 6 bases, with 21 bases left between them. The CDR3 is 16 residues long. DNA of the CDR3: TGTGCCAGCAGCTCCCTTAGGCCCCAGGGGAGAAATGGCTACACCTTC. The encoded protein is CASSSLRPQGRNGYTF. The whole variable domain, filled in from reference TRBV7-2 and TRBJ1-2, reads GAGVSQSPSNKVTEKGKDVELRCDPISGHTALYWYRQSLGQGLEFLIYFQGNSAPDKSGLPSDRFSAERTGGSVSTLTIQRTQQEDSAVYLCASSSLRPQGRNGYTFGSGTRLTVV.

This clone has just a few counts. V is TRBV14 and J is TRBJ1-2; no clear D gene. Germline CDR1 reads SGHDN; CDR2 reads FVKESK. The length of the CDR3 is 13 residues. The V end lost 1 base, the J end lost 8 bases, and 11 bases lay between the germline ends. This chain's CDR3 is CASSQVQSRGYTF. The CDR3 DNA follows: TGTGCCAGCAGCCAAGTACAAAGCAGGGGCTACACCTTC.

This clone was picked up one time. V gene TRBV7-9 combines with J gene TRBJ1-1; D is ambiguous. CDR1 and CDR2 from the germline V gene are SEHNR and FQNEAQ (reference sequence). Trimming took off 2 bases at V and 1 base at J, with 5 bases between the two ends. CDR3 length: 13 amino acids. This CDR3 reads CASSLLQNTEAFF. Written as DNA, the CDR3 is TGTGCCAGCAGCTTATTACAGAACACTGAAGCTTTCTTT.

V and J are TRBV5-1 and TRBJ2-2, with 7 nucleotides matching TRBD1. Germline-derived CDR1 and CDR2 are SGHRS and YFSETQ. The CDR3 has 15 amino acids. V lost 4 bases, J lost 4 bases, and 7 bases stayed unmatched. The CDR3 loop is CASSGRTGATGELFF. The CDR3 coding sequence is TGCGCCAGCAGCGGCCGGACAGGCGCCACCGGGGAGCTGTTTTTT. Combining the CDR3 with reference TRBV5-1 and TRBJ2-2 gives the whole variable domain KAGVTQTPRYLIKTRGQQVTLSCSPISGHRSVSWYQQTPGQGLQFLFEYFSETQRNKGNFPGRFSGRQFSNSRSEMNVSTLELGDSALYLCASSGRTGATGELFFGEGSRLTVL.

V and J are TRBV5-4 and TRBJ1-1; no reliable D call. The germline V gene has CDR1 SGHNT and CDR2 YYREEE (reference sequence). The V end was cut by 0 bases, the J end by 3 bases, with 9 bases between. CDR3 length: 14 amino acids. CDR3 protein: CASSLDSPYTEAFF. CDR3 nucleotides: TGTGCCAGCAGCTTGGACAGTCCATACACTGAAGCTTTCTTT.

J is TRBJ1-1 and V is TRBV6-5; D may be TRBD1 (6 bases). This CDR3 comprises 15 residues. V was cut by 0 bases and J by 4 bases, with 12 bases left in between. Germline V gives CDR1 MNHEY, CDR2 SVGAGI. Here the CDR3 reads CASSYSMRGGTEAFF. The CDR3 coding sequence is TGTGCCAGCAGTTACTCGATGAGGGGGGGCACTGAAGCTTTCTTT.

This chain joins TRBV30 and TRBJ2-1; possible D gene TRBD1, 5 bases. Germline loops: CDR1 GTSNPN, CDR2 SVGIG (reference sequence). With 3 bases removed from V and 7 bases from J, the gap between germline ends came to 10 bases. The CDR3 is 12 amino acids. For the CDR3, the DNA is TGTGCCTGGAGCCAGGGTAGGAATGAGCAGTTCTTC. Its translation: CAWSQGRNEQFF.

This clone has just a few counts. The chain couples TRBV18 to TRBJ1-2; D is possibly TRBD1 (6 bases). The CDR3 totals 16 residues. V was shortened by 6 bases and J by 1 base, with 18 bases between the two germline ends. Germline V gene sequence: CDR1 KGHSH, CDR2 LQKENI. The CDR3 reads CASSQGHLSLNYGYTF. DNA for the CDR3: TGTGCCAGCTCGCAGGGACACCTTAGCCTTAACTATGGCTACACCTTC.

This chain links TRBV2 with TRBJ1-3; 7 nucleotides line up with TRBD1. CDR1 and CDR2 (germline): SNHLY, FYNNEI. V was clipped by 6 bases and J by 4 bases; unmatched bases: 0. The CDR3 length is 12 residues. The DNA for the CDR3 is TGTGCCAGCAGGGACAGGGGAAACACCATATATTTT. Translation: CASRDRGNTIYF. The full variable domain, its missing parts supplied by reference TRBV2 and TRBJ1-3, is EPEVTQTPSHQVTQMGQEVILRCVPISNHLYFYWYRQILGQKVEFLVSFYNNEISEKSEIFDDQFSVERPDGSNFTLKIRSTKLEDSAMYFCASRDRGNTIYFGEGSWLTVV.

This chain links TRBV4-1 with TRBJ1-4; tentatively, D is TRBD1 (6 bases). The CDR3 covers 16 residues. Trimming removed 1 base from V and 8 bases from J, with 17 bases in between. Germline V gene lookup returns CDR1 MGHRA and CDR2 YSYEKL. The CDR3 spells CASSQVFVQGWEKLFF. Here the CDR3 DNA reads TGCGCCAGCAGCCAAGTTTTCGTACAGGGCTGGGAAAAACTGTTTTTT.

This rearrangement joins TRBV2 to TRBJ1-6; 7 bases fit TRBD1. V dropped 4 bases and J dropped 7; count of bases not matched to a gene: 4. Per the germline V gene, CDR1 is SNHLY and CDR2 is FYNNEI. The CDR3 length is 14 residues. The CDR3 nucleotides read TGTGCCAGCAGTGGGGACAGTCAAAATTCACCCCTCCACTTT. Translation gives CASSGDSQNSPLHF. Supplemented by reference TRBV2 and TRBJ1-6, the full variable domain reads EPEVTQTPSHQVTQMGQEVILRCVPISNHLYFYWYRQILGQKVEFLVSFYNNEISEKSEIFDDQFSVERPDGSNFTLKIRSTKLEDSAMYFCASSGDSQNSPLHFGNGTRLTVT.

This clone was counted a single time. The chain combines TRBV11-2 with TRBJ1-1; 8 positions agree with TRBD1. The CDR3 is 15 amino acids. Germline trimming cut 3 bases from V and 0 bases from J; bases unmatched to any gene: 3. CDR1 SGHAT and CDR2 FQNNGV come from the germline V gene. This chain's CDR3 is CASSLTGALNTEAFF. The CDR3 nucleotides are TGTGCCAGCAGCTTGACAGGGGCCCTGAACACTGAAGCTTTCTTT.

V is TRBV11-2 and J is TRBJ1-2; perhaps TRBD1 as D (6 bases). Trimming stripped 0 bases from V and 4 bases from J, with 9 bases between. The CDR3 length is 14 residues. Germline V lookup: CDR1 SGHAT, CDR2 FQNNGV. The CDR3 DNA is TGTGCCAGCAGCTTAGAACAGGGCCCCTATGGCTACACCTTC. It codes for CASSLEQGPYGYTF.

The chain combines TRBV2 with TRBJ2-1; 7 nucleotides match TRBD2. The CDR3 contains 14 residues. Germline assignment: CDR1 SNHLY and CDR2 FYNNEI. V lost 6 bases, J lost 8 bases, and 10 bases stayed unmatched. The CDR3 nucleotides read TGTGCCAGCAGCGCCGGGGGGTTCGGAGATGAGCAGTTCTTC. Translation: CASSAGGFGDEQFF.

The rearrangement joins TRBV5-5 to TRBJ1-3; D is uncertain. V lost 0 bases to trimming and J lost 0 bases, with 7 bases between them. CDR1 is SGHKS, CDR2 YYEKEE, per germline (reference sequence). This CDR3 is built from 15 residues. CDR3: CASSLEYFSGNTIYF. The CDR3 nucleotides are TGTGCCAGCAGCTTGGAGTACTTCTCTGGAAACACCATATATTTT.

The chain carries TRBV29-1 and TRBJ2-1; TRBD2 might be the D (6 bases). CDR1 and CDR2 from the germline V gene are SQVTM and ANQGSEA. The germline V and J ends were trimmed by 6 bases and 8 bases, with 17 bases remaining between them. The CDR3 runs to 13 residues. CDR3 sequence: CSVPGNGGDEQFF. CDR3 coding DNA: TGCAGCGTCCCAGGGAATGGAGGGGATGAGCAGTTCTTC.

In this sample, this clone turned up once. The rearrangement joins TRBV3-1 (or the pseudogene TRBV3-2) to TRBJ2-1; TRBD2 matches 10 bases. J was trimmed by 6 bases and V by 1 base; bases with no gene match: 3. Germline assignment: CDR1 LGHDT and CDR2 YNNKEL (reference sequence). The CDR3 consists of 15 residues. In nucleotides, the CDR3 is TGTGCCAGCAGCCAAGCAGGACTAGCGGCCAATGAGCAGTTCTTC. Its translation is CASSQAGLAANEQFF.